Shown below are 3 T cell receptor beta chains from a single sample sequenced in a study of T cell responses to AZD1222 COVID-19 vaccine. Clones were read by immunoSEQ multiplex PCR, and TCRdb kept only the in-frame ones, dropping some. This table has tens of thousands of clones, roughly 88% appearing once. The source material was peripheral blood, sampled on day 0 of AZD1222 vaccination. These receptors originate from an adult in good health.

The chain carries TRBV7-2 and TRBJ1-1, with TRBD1 matching 8 bases. The CDR3 consists of 14 residues. CDR1 and CDR2 (germline): SGHTA, FQGNSA. V lost 5 bases and J lost 4; bases outside the gene matches: 6. CDR3 nucleotides: TGTGCCAGCAGCAGGACAGGGCGTAGCACTGAAGCTTTCTTT. Encoded protein: CASSRTGRSTEAFF.

This chain uses TRBV5-1 with TRBJ2-7; TRBD1 or TRBD2 may be the D gene (5 bases each). Germline V gene lookup returns CDR1 SGHRS and CDR2 YFSETQ. Between the trimmed V and J ends, which lost 7 bases and 2 bases, there was a span of 19 bases. This CDR3 has 15 amino acids. CDR3 residues: CASRLQGTDPYEQYF. The DNA for the CDR3 is TGCGCCAGCCGTCTCCAAGGGACGGACCCCTACGAGCAGTACTTC.

The chain has TRBV28 and TRBJ1-5; D ambiguous. Germline CDR1 and CDR2: MDHEN and SYDVKM. This CDR3 has 15 residues. V was clipped by 3 bases and J by 2 bases, with 11 bases between them. DNA of the CDR3: TGTGCCAGCAGTTTCTCGAGGGTCGGCAATCAGCCCCAGCATTTT. Translating it yields CASSFSRVGNQPQHF.